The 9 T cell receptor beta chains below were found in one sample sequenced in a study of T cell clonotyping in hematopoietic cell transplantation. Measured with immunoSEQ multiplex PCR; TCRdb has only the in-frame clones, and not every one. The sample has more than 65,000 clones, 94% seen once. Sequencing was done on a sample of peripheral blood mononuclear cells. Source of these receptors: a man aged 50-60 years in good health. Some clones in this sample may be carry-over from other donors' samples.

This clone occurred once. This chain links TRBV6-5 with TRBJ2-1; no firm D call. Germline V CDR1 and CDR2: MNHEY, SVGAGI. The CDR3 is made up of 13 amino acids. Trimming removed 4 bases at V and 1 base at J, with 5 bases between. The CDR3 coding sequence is TGTGCCAGCAGTTCGATATCCTACAATGAGCAGTTCTTC. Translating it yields CASSSISYNEQFF.

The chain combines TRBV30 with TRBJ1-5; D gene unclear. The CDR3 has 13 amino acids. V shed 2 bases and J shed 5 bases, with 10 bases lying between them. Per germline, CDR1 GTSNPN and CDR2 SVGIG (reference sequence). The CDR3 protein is CAWSLTGDQPQHF. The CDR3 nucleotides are TGTGCCTGGAGTCTGACGGGAGATCAGCCCCAGCATTTT.

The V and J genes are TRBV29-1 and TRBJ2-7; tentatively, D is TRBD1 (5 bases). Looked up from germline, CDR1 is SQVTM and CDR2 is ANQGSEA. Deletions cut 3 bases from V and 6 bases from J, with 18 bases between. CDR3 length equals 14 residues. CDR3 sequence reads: CSVDPQGDFGEQYF. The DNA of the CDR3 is TGCAGCGTTGACCCCCAGGGTGATTTCGGCGAGCAGTACTTC.

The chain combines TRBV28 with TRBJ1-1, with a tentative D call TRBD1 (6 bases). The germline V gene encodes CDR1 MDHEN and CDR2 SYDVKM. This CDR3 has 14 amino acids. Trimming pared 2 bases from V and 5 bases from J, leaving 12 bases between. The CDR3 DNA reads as TGTGCCAGCAGTTTAGCCAGGGGAGATACTGAAGCTTTCTTT. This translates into CASSLARGDTEAFF.

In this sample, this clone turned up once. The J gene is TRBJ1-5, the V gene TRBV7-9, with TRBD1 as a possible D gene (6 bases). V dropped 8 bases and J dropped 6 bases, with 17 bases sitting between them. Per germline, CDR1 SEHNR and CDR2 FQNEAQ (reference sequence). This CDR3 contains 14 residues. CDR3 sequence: CASDKGQVGQPQHF. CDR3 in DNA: TGTGCCAGCGATAAGGGACAAGTGGGTCAGCCCCAGCATTTT. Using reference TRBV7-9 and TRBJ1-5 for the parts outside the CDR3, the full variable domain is DTGVSQNPRHKITKRGQNVTFRCDPISEHNRLYWYRQTLGQGPEFLTYFQNEAQLEKSRLLSDRFSAERPKGSFSTLEIQRTEQGDSAMYLCASDKGQVGQPQHFGDGTRLSIL.

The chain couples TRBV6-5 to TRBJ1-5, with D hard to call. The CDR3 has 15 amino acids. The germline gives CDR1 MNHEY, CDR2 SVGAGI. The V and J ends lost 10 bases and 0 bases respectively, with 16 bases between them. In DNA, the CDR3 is TGTGCCACTAAACGATGGGGAAATAGCAATCAGCCCCAGCATTTT. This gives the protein CATKRWGNSNQPQHF.

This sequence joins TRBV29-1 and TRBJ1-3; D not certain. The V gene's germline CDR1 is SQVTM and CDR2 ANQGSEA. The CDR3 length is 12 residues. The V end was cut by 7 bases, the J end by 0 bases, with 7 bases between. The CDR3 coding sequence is TGCAGCGGAGAAAGCTCTGGAAACACCATATATTTT. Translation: CSGESSGNTIYF.

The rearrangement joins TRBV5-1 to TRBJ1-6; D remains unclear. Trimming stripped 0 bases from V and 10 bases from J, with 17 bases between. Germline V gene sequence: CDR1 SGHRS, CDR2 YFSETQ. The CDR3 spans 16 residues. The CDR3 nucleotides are TGCGCCAGCAGCTTGGCCGGCTTACAACTTAACTCACCCCTCCACTTT. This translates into CASSLAGLQLNSPLHF. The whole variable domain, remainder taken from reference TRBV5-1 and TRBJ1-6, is KAGVTQTPRYLIKTRGQQVTLSCSPISGHRSVSWYQQTPGQGLQFLFEYFSETQRNKGNFPGRFSGRQFSNSRSEMNVSTLELGDSALYLCASSLAGLQLNSPLHFGNGTRLTVT.

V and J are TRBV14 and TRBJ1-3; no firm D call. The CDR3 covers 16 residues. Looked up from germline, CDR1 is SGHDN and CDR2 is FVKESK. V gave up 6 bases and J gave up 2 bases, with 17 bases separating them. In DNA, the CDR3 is TGTGCCAGCAGTTTATCTGGACGGACCCCTGGAAACACCATATATTTT. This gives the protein CASSLSGRTPGNTIYF.